The clone carrying this T cell receptor (beta chain) was counted only a few times. The antigen remains undetermined. TCRdb re-called the 5' RACE reads through MiXCR, storing one row per CDR3 protein. In the table there are 17,000 or so distinct CDR3 sequences, 6.2% of which are singletons. Germline values: CDR1 LGHDT, CDR2 YNNKEL (reference sequence). This CDR3 is built from 14 residues. Losses at the gene ends were 4 bases for V and 5 bases for J; bases not matched to a gene: 5. Stated time point: sample taken at primary tumor resection. Tumor, nontumor lung or frozen PBMC supplied whole RNA that was sequenced unsorted. These data are taken from a study of spatial heterogeneity in lung cancer. The study's findings and limits: Tumors with more nonsynonymous mutations had more expanded intratumoral alpha and beta TCRs.

The chain joins TRBV3-1 to TRBJ2-3, with TRBD1 matching 8 bases. This TCR was sampled from a male donor with early-stage non-small cell lung cancer. The source was lung tumor tissue, collected at surgery. The DNA of the CDR3 is TGTGCCAGCAGCCCTGGGACAGGAAGAGATACGCAGTATTTT. As protein: CASSPGTGRDTQYF.